A selection of T cell receptor beta chains follows, all from one sample in a study of cytomegalovirus exposure and HLA in healthy donors. Libraries were prepared by immunoSEQ multiplex PCR; TCRdb keeps only in-frame clonotypes and omits some of them. The sample lists some 210,000 clones, around nine tenths occurring once. The sequencing sample was made of PBMCs. The source of these receptors is a woman between 18 and 29 years old in good health and CMV-seropositive. Each CDR3 is given without its conserved first and last residue.

v_gene	len	j_gene	CDR3aa
TRBV30	10	TRBJ2-3	AWTTSTDTQY
TRBV19	12	TRBJ2-7	ASSIWDRAYEQY
TRBV11-2	13	TRBJ2-1	ASSSLRRQNNEQF
TRBV5-6	12	TRBJ1-5	ASSLGQYNQPQH
TRBV6-5	11	TRBJ1-2	ASRKDINYGYT
TRBV30	15	TRBJ2-7	AWSGDSPMDSHSEQY
TRBV4-1	15	TRBJ1-5	ASSQPMGRRDNQPQH
TRBV30	11	TRBJ1-2	AWSEGTGSGYT
TRBV16	13	TRBJ1-2	ASSPGDRGHNGYT
TRBV19	13	TRBJ1-5	ASSISQGSNQPQH
TRBV9	15	TRBJ2-1	ASSVAGGGGSFNEQF
TRBV2	13	TRBJ2-1	ASSASGNTYNEQF
TRBV28	12	TRBJ2-7	ASSFQGQLYEQY
TRBV15	13	TRBJ2-1	ATSRDGTSGNEQF
TRBV5-6	13	TRBJ2-4	ASSTVGRIRNIQY
TRBV28	14	TRBJ1-4	ASSSPFTATNEKLF
TRBV4-2	11	TRBJ2-7	ASSPSYRDEQY
TRBV28	14	TRBJ2-2	ASRLRLAGTNGELF
TRBV28	12	TRBJ2-7	ASSFGRGPYEQY
TRBV10-2	12	TRBJ1-1	ASTRTGRGSEAF
TRBV5-5	14	TRBJ1-2	ASSLNLRDSNYGYT
TRBV5-6	15	TRBJ2-1	ASSPVGALGGTGEQF
TRBV30	12	TRBJ2-7	AWSDAGGPYEQY
TRBV11-2	12	TRBJ1-1	ASTLRGFSTEAF
TRBV19	10	TRBJ1-2	ASSIQFYGYT
TRBV5-8	11	TRBJ2-3	ASSVSGADTQY
TRBV11-3	13	TRBJ1-1	ASSLDGQGATEAF
TRBV5-1	14	TRBJ1-2	ASSSTFGQGAYGYT
TRBV27	17	TRBJ2-1	ASSSGDRASTSSYNEQF
TRBV29-1	12	TRBJ2-7	SVGLAGVDYEQY
TRBV6-5	9	TRBJ2-1	ASRSYNEQF
TRBV6-5	14	TRBJ2-7	ASSYSTATNGYEQY
TRBV4-1	13	TRBJ2-3	ASSQDAGRGVTQY
TRBV19	12	TRBJ1-1	ASSTVTENTEAF
TRBV5-1	16	TRBJ2-3	ASSLPSGGRAEADTQY
TRBV27	11	TRBJ2-4	ASSRGQGDIQY
TRBV5-6	9	TRBJ2-3	ASSVQGTQY
TRBV5-1	13	TRBJ1-2	ASSLNREINYGYT
TRBV29-1	10	TRBJ1-5	SVGFEGQPQH
TRBV5-1	11	TRBJ2-7	ASSKPGLREQY